Listed here are 22 T cell receptor beta chains from one sample, sequenced in a study of cytomegalovirus exposure and HLA in healthy donors. PCR amplification relied on 60 Vbeta primers (plus 13 Jbeta primers). TCRdb keeps only in-frame clones here, not all; method: immunoSEQ multiplex PCR. Of approximately 160,000 clones in the sample, roughly 78% were seen once. The sequenced material came from PBMCs. The source of these receptors is a woman in her forties or fifties in good health and CMV-seropositive.

The CDR3 protein is CASTGGGTMNTEAFF. The CDR3 DNA sequence: TGTGCCAGTACCGGGGGGGGGACAATGAACACTGAAGCTTTCTTT. This chain uses TRBV19 with TRBJ1-1; D may be TRBD1 (6 bases). With 7 bases removed from V and 0 bases from J, the gap between germline ends came to 15 bases. The CDR3 is 15 residues long. Per the germline V gene, CDR1 is LNHDA and CDR2 is SQIVND (reference sequence).

This clone has just a few counts. V usage is TRBV19 and J usage is TRBJ2-5; 7 bases map to TRBD1. CDR1 is LNHDA and CDR2 is SQIVND in the germline V gene (reference sequence). V gave up 7 bases and J gave up 5 bases; unmatched junction bases: 7. The length of the CDR3 is 13 residues. As DNA, the CDR3 is TGTGCCAGTAAGAGAGGGGGCGAGGAGACCCAGTACTTC. It specifies CASKRGGEETQYF.

This chain uses TRBV6-6 with TRBJ1-2; the D gene is possibly TRBD1 (6 bases). The CDR3 totals 13 residues. Germline assignment: CDR1 MNHNY and CDR2 SVGAGI (reference sequence). V lost 6 bases, J lost 13 bases, and 21 bases lay in between. The CDR3 DNA reads as TGTGCCAGCAGCAAACAGGGCCCCGGGGTTATCACCTTC. Amino acids: CASSKQGPGVITF.

CDR3 sequence reads: CASSPQRGGQFF. CDR3 in DNA: TGTGCCAGTAGTCCCCAGCGGGGGGGACAGTTCTTC. The chain couples TRBV19 to TRBJ2-1, with 10 bases identical to TRBD2. This CDR3 has 12 amino acids. Germline-derived CDR1 and CDR2 are LNHDA and SQIVND (reference sequence). V lost 5 bases and J lost 13; bases outside the gene matches: 5.

The V call is TRBV15, the J call TRBJ2-7, with D perhaps TRBD1 (6 bases). The CDR3 length is 14 residues. Germline loops: CDR1 LNHNV, CDR2 YYDKDF (reference sequence). Trimming pared 2 bases from V and 3 bases from J, leaving 11 bases between. Here the CDR3 reads CATSRLQGHYEQYF. The DNA of the CDR3 is TGTGCCACCAGCAGACTACAGGGTCACTACGAGCAGTACTTC. The full variable domain, completed using reference TRBV15 and TRBJ2-7, is DAMVIQNPRYQVTQFGKPVTLSCSQTLNHNVMYWYQQKSSQAPKLLFHYYDKDFNNEADTPDNFQSRRPNTSFCFLDIRSPGLGDTAMYLCATSRLQGHYEQYFGPGTRLTVT.

The gene calls are TRBV6-5 and TRBJ2-7, with unresolved D. Trimming stripped 6 bases from V and 0 bases from J, with 6 bases between. The CDR3 has 12 residues. Germline CDR1 is MNHEY and CDR2 is SVGAGI. In DNA form, the CDR3 reads TGTGCCAGCAGCCGCAGCTCCTACGAGCAGTACTTC. Translating gives CASSRSSYEQYF.

CDR3 DNA: TGTGCCAGTAGTATCCGGGGTAACGACGAGCAGTACTTC. Translating it yields CASSIRGNDEQYF. V usage is TRBV19 and J usage is TRBJ2-7; perhaps TRBD2 as D (5 bases). Trimming took 3 bases from V and 5 from J, leaving 11 bases between them. The CDR3 spans 13 residues. Germline lookup yields CDR1 LNHDA and CDR2 SQIVND (reference sequence).

The chain couples TRBV12-5 to TRBJ2-1; 7 bases agree with TRBD1. The CDR3 covers 16 residues. Germline CDR1 reads LGHNT; CDR2 reads FRNRAP. V dropped 3 bases and J dropped 3; count of bases not matched to a gene: 8. The CDR3 is CASGFSAGTDYNEQFF. CDR3 in DNA: TGTGCTAGTGGTTTTTCCGCCGGGACAGACTACAATGAGCAGTTCTTC. The variable domain in full, completed from reference TRBV12-5 and TRBJ2-1, reads DARVTQTPRHKVTEMGQEVTMRCQPILGHNTVFWYRQTMMQGLELLAYFRNRAPLDDSGMPKDRFSAEMPDATLATLKIQPSEPRDSAVYFCASGFSAGTDYNEQFFGPGTRLTVL.

The chain links TRBV6-1 to TRBJ1-2; D unresolved. The CDR3 runs 13 residues. The germline gives CDR1 MNHNS, CDR2 SASEGT. V lost 7 bases and J 7 bases, leaving 16 bases between the germline ends. The CDR3 here is CASIPRLEGGYTF. The CDR3 coding sequence is TGTGCCAGCATACCAAGGCTGGAGGGTGGCTACACCTTC.

There are a few counts of this clone. The genes are TRBV2 and TRBJ2-3; TRBD2 matches 13 bases. The CDR3 runs 15 residues. V lost 8 bases to trimming and J lost 5 bases; unmatched junction nucleotides: 7. Germline V gene sequence: CDR1 SNHLY, CDR2 FYNNEI. The CDR3 protein is CASWVTSGGKDTQYF. The CDR3 nucleotides read TGTGCCAGCTGGGTGACTAGCGGGGGGAAAGATACGCAGTATTTT.

This chain uses TRBV5-6 with TRBJ2-5; 7 bases line up with TRBD2. The J segment lost 1 base and the V segment lost 4 bases, leaving 13 bases of the junction unmatched. The CDR3 sequence is 17 residues long. Germline V gene data show CDR1 as SGHDT and CDR2 as YYEEEE. Written as DNA, the CDR3 is TGTGCCAGCAGCCCTAGTGGGCGGGGGATTCTCCAAGAGACCCAGTACTTC. It codes for CASSPSGRGILQETQYF.

The chain combines TRBV5-6 with TRBJ2-5; the D gene is possibly TRBD1 (6 bases). The CDR3 is 16 amino acids. Germline lookup yields CDR1 SGHDT and CDR2 YYEEEE. The germline V and J ends were trimmed by 2 bases and 5 bases, with 19 bases remaining between them. The CDR3 protein is CASSFAGARTGETQYF. CDR3 nucleotides: TGTGCCAGCAGCTTTGCAGGGGCCCGAACGGGGGAGACCCAGTACTTC.

The chain is built from TRBV19 and TRBJ1-1, with TRBD1 as a possible D gene (5 bases). The CDR3 loop spans 22 amino acids. Germline V gene data show CDR1 as LNHDA and CDR2 as SQIVND (reference sequence). With 6 bases removed from V and 0 bases from J, the gap between germline ends came to 35 bases. CDR3 in DNA: TGTGCCAGTAGCCCTCTGTCATCCCTTGGACACTTATTCCCCCGCATGAACACTGAAGCTTTCTTT. Translation: CASSPLSSLGHLFPRMNTEAFF.

The genes are TRBV27 and TRBJ1-4; the D is unclear. The CDR3 spans 15 residues. Trimming took 3 bases from V and 7 from J, leaving 15 bases between them. Germline V lookup: CDR1 MNHEY, CDR2 SMNVEV (reference sequence). CDR3 nucleotides: TGTGCCAGCAGTTTTGGGTCGGCAAGCGGTGAAAAACTGTTTTTT. It translates to CASSFGSASGEKLFF.

J is TRBJ2-3 and V is TRBV13; 10 bases are a match to TRBD2. The ends lost 3 bases at V and 4 bases at J; junction bases unmatched: 7. This CDR3 has 16 amino acids. CDR1 is PRHDT and CDR2 is FYEKMQ in the germline V gene (reference sequence). CDR3: CASSLITSGEPDTQYF. The CDR3 coding sequence is TGTGCCAGCAGCTTGATCACTAGCGGGGAACCAGATACGCAGTATTTT.

The count of this clone is one. The chain is built from TRBV5-1 and TRBJ2-3; 9 nucleotides agree with TRBD2. The ends lost 5 bases at V and 4 bases at J; junction bases unmatched: 8. The CDR3 is made up of 15 amino acids. CDR1 and CDR2 (germline): SGHRS, YFSETQ. The CDR3 spells CASSRAGGAADTQYF. DNA of the CDR3: TGCGCCAGCAGTCGAGCGGGGGGCGCCGCAGATACGCAGTATTTT.

V usage is TRBV10-2 and J usage is TRBJ2-2; D not resolved. The CDR3 contains 10 residues. Germline CDR1 reads WSHSY; CDR2 reads SAAADI. Deletions cut 6 bases from V and 7 bases from J, with 3 bases between. CDR3 loop: CASSSGELFF. CDR3 nucleotide sequence: TGCGCCAGCAGCAGCGGGGAGCTGTTTTTT.

This chain links TRBV18 with TRBJ2-7, with TRBD2 matching 13 bases. The CDR3 contains 18 residues. Losses at the gene ends were 1 base for V and 0 bases for J; bases not matched to a gene: 6. From germline, CDR1 is KGHSH and CDR2 LQKENI. Here the CDR3 DNA reads TGTGCCAGCTCACCACAGGGACTAGCGGGAAGGAGCTCCTACGAGCAGTACTTC. It is translated as CASSPQGLAGRSSYEQYF.

This rearrangement joins TRBV7-2 to TRBJ2-1, with 12 bases identical to TRBD2. Germline CDR1 reads SGHTA; CDR2 reads FQGNSA. The length of the CDR3 is 16 residues. The junction had 7 bases not matched to a gene; V was cut back by 1 base and J by 9 bases. As DNA, the CDR3 is TGTGCCAGCAGCTTAGTCGCTAGCGGGGGGGTGGCTGAGCAGTTCTTC. It translates to CASSLVASGGVAEQFF.

The rearrangement links TRBV28 to TRBJ2-2, with D possibly being TRBD1 (6 bases). The V gene lost 4 bases and the J gene lost 1 base, with 10 bases spanning the gap. Per the germline V gene, CDR1 is MDHEN and CDR2 is SYDVKM. The CDR3 is made up of 15 amino acids. The CDR3 is CASSSLTGNTGELFF. Written as DNA, the CDR3 is TGTGCCAGCAGTTCACTGACAGGGAACACCGGGGAGCTGTTTTTT.

V usage is TRBV6-6 and J usage is TRBJ2-1; D may be TRBD2 (5 bases). From germline, CDR1 is MNHNY and CDR2 SVGAGI (reference sequence). Between the trimmed V and J ends, which lost 5 bases and 5 bases, there was a span of 16 bases. The CDR3 length is 15 residues. The CDR3 spells CASSPFKRIHNEQFF. The CDR3 coding sequence is TGTGCCAGCAGTCCCTTCAAGCGGATCCACAATGAGCAGTTCTTC.

This chain's CDR3 is CASSLEGATEAFF. DNA for the CDR3: TGTGCCAGCAGCTTAGAGGGGGCCACTGAAGCTTTCTTT. The rearrangement joins TRBV7-8 to TRBJ1-1; 7 bases map to TRBD1. This CDR3 spans 13 amino acids. V lost 1 base and J lost 4; bases outside the gene matches: 0. Germline V gene data show CDR1 as SGHVS and CDR2 as FQNEAQ.